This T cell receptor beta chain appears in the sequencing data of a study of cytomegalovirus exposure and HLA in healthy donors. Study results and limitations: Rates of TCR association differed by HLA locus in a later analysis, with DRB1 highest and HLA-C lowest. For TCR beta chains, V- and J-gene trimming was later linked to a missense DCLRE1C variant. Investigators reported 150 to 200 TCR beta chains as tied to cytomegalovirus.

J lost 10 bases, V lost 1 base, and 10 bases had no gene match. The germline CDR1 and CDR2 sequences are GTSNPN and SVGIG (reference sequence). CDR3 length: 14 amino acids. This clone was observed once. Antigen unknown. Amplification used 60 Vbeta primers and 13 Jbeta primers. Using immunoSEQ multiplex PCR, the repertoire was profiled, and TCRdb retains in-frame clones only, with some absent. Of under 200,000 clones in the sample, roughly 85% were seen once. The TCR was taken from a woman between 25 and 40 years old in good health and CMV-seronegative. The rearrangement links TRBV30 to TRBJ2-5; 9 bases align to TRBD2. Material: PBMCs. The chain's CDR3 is CAWSEGLATGDQYF. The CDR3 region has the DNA TGTGCCTGGAGTGAAGGACTAGCGACCGGGGACCAGTACTTC.